These 6 T cell receptor beta chains were sequenced from one sample in a study of memory CD8 T cells in hepatitis C reinfection. The time point denotes: late/post reinfection, 12 to 24 weeks after detection. Sorted cells were sequenced directly ex vivo without any in vitro expansion. Profiled with immunoSEQ multiplex PCR; TCRdb holds only in-frame clones, not every one. In the table there are about 46,000 clones, roughly nine tenths of which are singletons. Sequencing was performed on naive CD8+ T cells sorted from blood. These receptors originate from a man aged 18 to 30 with hepatitis C virus infection.

The gene calls are TRBV2 and TRBJ2-3; possibly TRBD2 for D (5 bases). The CDR3 totals 15 residues. The V and J ends lost 3 bases and 0 bases respectively, with 10 bases between them. CDR1 is SNHLY, CDR2 FYNNEI, per germline. The CDR3 nucleotides read TGTGCCAGCAGTGATGCGCGGGCCAGCACAGATACGCAGTATTTT. It specifies CASSDARASTDTQYF.

The chain carries TRBV9 and TRBJ2-3; D unclear. Trimming shortened V by 6 bases and J by 3 bases, and 5 bases separated the two germline ends. The CDR3 is made up of 11 amino acids. Germline lookup yields CDR1 SGDLS and CDR2 YYNGEE. CDR3 coding DNA: TGTGCCAGCAATGAGACAGATACGCAGTATTTT. Translation gives CASNETDTQYF.

The chain combines TRBV7-9 with TRBJ2-2; 14 bases align to TRBD2. The length of the CDR3 is 18 residues. CDR1 SEHNR and CDR2 FQNEAQ come from the germline V gene (reference sequence). J gave up 7 bases and V 3 bases, and 10 bases lay outside the gene matches. CDR3 sequence reads: CASSFPGLAGEKSGELFF. The CDR3 nucleotides are TGTGCCAGCAGCTTCCCGGGACTAGCGGGAGAAAAAAGCGGGGAGCTGTTTTTT.

J is TRBJ2-3 and V is TRBV27; D is possibly TRBD2 (5 bases). From germline, CDR1 is MNHEY and CDR2 SMNVEV (reference sequence). V shed 5 bases and J shed 5 bases, with 11 bases lying between them. The CDR3 is 13 amino acids. The CDR3 DNA reads as TGTGCCAGCAGTCTACTAGAGGGAGATACGCAGTATTTT. It encodes CASSLLEGDTQYF.

The chain employs TRBV7-9 and TRBJ2-2, with a weak D call TRBD1 (6 bases). Germline CDR1 and CDR2: SEHNR and FQNEAQ (reference sequence). The CDR3 extends over 18 amino acids. V lost 6 bases, J lost 3 bases, and 23 bases lay in between. This CDR3 is CASRRRGGAGDDTGELFF. In DNA form, the CDR3 reads TGTGCCAGCAGACGTAGAGGTGGGGCAGGGGACGACACCGGGGAGCTGTTTTTT.

The chain employs TRBV6-1 and TRBJ2-1; 7 nucleotides line up with TRBD2. This CDR3 spans 11 amino acids. V trimming: 3 bases; J trimming: 16 bases; junction bases outside the gene matches: 6. CDR1 MNHNS and CDR2 SASEGT come from the germline V gene. The CDR3 protein is CASSDSRECFF. The CDR3 DNA reads as TGTGCCAGCAGTGACTCGCGGGAGTGTTTCTTC.